This T cell receptor (beta chain) originates from a study of blood T cells in healthy people across ages. Combining a sample-barcoded 5' primer with a J-beta primer mix, a second PCR ran for about 6 to 11 cycles. TCRdb re-analysed the 5' RACE reads in MiXCR, keeping a single row per CDR3 protein. The table shows about 680,000 distinct CDR3 sequences, with around 48% occurring only once. V lost 3 bases to trimming and J lost 9 bases, with 8 bases between them. This CDR3 region has 12 residues. CDR1 KGHSH and CDR2 LQKENI come from the germline V gene. The TCR was taken from a woman aged 55-69 years in good health. The chain uses TRBV18 and TRBJ2-2; D might be TRBD1 or TRBD2, each matching 5 bases. Sequenced input: blood. In DNA, the CDR3 is TGTGCCAGCTCACCTAGGGGACGGGAGCTGTTTTTT. This gives the protein CASSPRGRELFF.